The 11 T cell receptor beta chains reported below all come from one sample, sequenced in a study of blood T cell repertoires in COVID-19. Sequencing was performed with immunoSEQ multiplex PCR; in TCRdb, only in-frame clones are kept and a portion is missing. The table records about 370,000 clones, roughly nine tenths of them present only once. The sequencing input was PBMCs or T cells enriched from blood (not recorded which). Receptor source: a young man who had recovered from COVID-19.

In DNA, the CDR3 is TGTGCCAGCAGTTACTCCGGAGCTCGGATGTCTGGCGAGCAGTACTTC. Translating it yields CASSYSGARMSGEQYF. The chain has TRBV6-5 and TRBJ2-7; D gene unclear. Trimming took off 0 bases at V and 6 bases at J, with 18 bases between the two ends. This CDR3 comprises 16 residues. Germline-derived CDR1 and CDR2 are MNHEY and SVGAGI.

This clone was observed a single time. J is TRBJ2-1 and V is TRBV3-1 (or the pseudogene TRBV3-2), with 12 bases lining up with TRBD1. V gave up 5 bases and J gave up 7 bases; unmatched junction bases: 9. The CDR3 runs to 16 residues. Per the germline V gene, CDR1 is LGHDT and CDR2 is YNNKEL (reference sequence). The CDR3 is CASSRPGQGAWNEQFF. CDR3 in DNA: TGTGCCAGCAGCAGACCGGGACAGGGGGCTTGGAATGAGCAGTTCTTC.

V usage is TRBV5-1 and J usage is TRBJ2-7, with 9 bases matching TRBD1. V lost 0 bases and J lost 6; bases outside the gene matches: 7. Germline V lookup: CDR1 SGHRS, CDR2 YFSETQ. CDR3 length equals 15 residues. CDR3: CASSLADRGKFEQYF. The CDR3 DNA reads TGCGCCAGCAGCTTGGCTGACAGGGGGAAGTTCGAGCAGTACTTC.

The chain links TRBV25-1 to TRBJ2-5; unclear D gene. Per the germline V gene, CDR1 is MGHDK and CDR2 is SYGVNS. Trimming removed 6 bases at V and 4 bases at J, with 12 bases between. The CDR3 loop spans 13 amino acids. The CDR3 loop is CASRNWAGETQYF. The DNA of the CDR3 is TGTGCCAGCAGGAATTGGGCAGGAGAGACCCAGTACTTC.

The chain uses TRBV28 and TRBJ1-1, with 9 bases that match TRBD1. The length of the CDR3 is 15 residues. J gave up 3 bases and V 7 bases, and 9 bases lay outside the gene matches. The V gene's germline CDR1 is MDHEN and CDR2 SYDVKM. The CDR3 DNA is TGTGCCAGCACCTTCGGGACAGGGTGGGACACTGAAGCTTTCTTT. It translates to CASTFGTGWDTEAFF.

This chain joins TRBV11-3 and TRBJ2-1; D ambiguous. Germline V gene sequence: CDR1 SGHNT, CDR2 YENEEA. The CDR3 sequence is 15 residues long. V lost 5 bases to trimming and J lost 0 bases, with 11 bases between them. This CDR3 reads CASSIFGGSYNEQFF. CDR3 coding DNA: TGTGCCAGCAGCATTTTTGGCGGCTCCTACAATGAGCAGTTCTTC.

The chain joins TRBV3-1 (or the pseudogene TRBV3-2) to TRBJ2-1; 7 bases map to TRBD1. CDR3 length equals 14 residues. The V segment lost 7 bases and the J segment 9 bases; nucleotides outside the gene matches: 12. Germline CDR1 reads LGHDT; CDR2 reads YNNKEL (reference sequence). CDR3 DNA sequence: TGTGCCAGCACCAGGGGGAGAGTTTTAAGTGAGCAGTTCTTC. Protein: CASTRGRVLSEQFF.

This chain links TRBV27 with TRBJ2-2; 7 bases map to TRBD2. This CDR3 region has 15 residues. Germline V gives CDR1 MNHEY, CDR2 SMNVEV (reference sequence). V lost 4 bases and J lost 3; bases outside the gene matches: 5. In nucleotides, the CDR3 is TGTGCCAGCAGTTCGGGCGGGAGAGACACCGGGGAGCTGTTTTTT. This gives the protein CASSSGGRDTGELFF.

The chain employs TRBV24-1 and TRBJ2-3; TRBD2 is a possible D gene (6 bases). Germline-derived CDR1 and CDR2 are KGHDR and SFDVKD. V dropped 5 bases and J dropped 3 bases, with 8 bases sitting between them. This CDR3 spans 13 amino acids. CDR3 in DNA: TGTGCCACCAGTGGGGAGGTGACAGATACGCAGTATTTT. Residues: CATSGEVTDTQYF.

This rearrangement joins TRBV5-8 to TRBJ1-1, with 8 bases that match TRBD1. From germline, CDR1 is SGHTS and CDR2 YDEGEE. Losses at the gene ends were 2 bases for V and 5 bases for J; bases not matched to a gene: 8. This CDR3 has 15 residues. CDR3 nucleotide sequence: TGTGCCAGCAGCTTATATACAGGGGGAGGGACTGAAGCTTTCTTT. This codes for CASSLYTGGGTEAFF. Based on the CDR3 plus reference TRBV5-8 and TRBJ1-1, the full variable domain is EAGVTQSPTHLIKTRGQQATLRCSPISGHTSVYWYQQALGLGLQFLLWYDEGEERNRGNFPPRFSGRQFPNYSSELNVNALELEDSALYLCASSLYTGGGTEAFFGQGTRLTVV.

CDR3 coding DNA: TGTGCCAGCAACCCGCCCCTGCCAGGGTCGGGTTCATGGCTCCACTTT. It yields the protein CASNPPLPGSGSWLHF. The chain has TRBV6-2 or TRBV6-3 and TRBJ1-6; D may be TRBD1 (5 bases). V was clipped by 7 bases and J by 16 bases, with 29 bases between them. Germline V lookup: CDR1 MNHEY, CDR2 SVGEGT. The CDR3 length is 16 residues.